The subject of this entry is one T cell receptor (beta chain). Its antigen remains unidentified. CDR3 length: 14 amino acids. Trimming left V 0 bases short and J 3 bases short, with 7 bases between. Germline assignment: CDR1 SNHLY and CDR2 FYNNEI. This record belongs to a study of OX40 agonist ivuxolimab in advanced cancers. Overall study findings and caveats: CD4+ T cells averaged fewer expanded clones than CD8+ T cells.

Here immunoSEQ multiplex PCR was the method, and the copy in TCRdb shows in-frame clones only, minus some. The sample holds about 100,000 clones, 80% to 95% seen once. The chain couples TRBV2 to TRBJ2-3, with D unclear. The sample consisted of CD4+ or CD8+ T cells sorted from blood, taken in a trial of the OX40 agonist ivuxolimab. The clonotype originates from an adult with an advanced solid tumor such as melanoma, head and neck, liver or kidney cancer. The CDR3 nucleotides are TGTGCCAGCAGTGAAGCGCTTGTTACAGATACGCAGTATTTT. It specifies CASSEALVTDTQYF. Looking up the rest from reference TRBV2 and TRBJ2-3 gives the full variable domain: EPEVTQTPSHQVTQMGQEVILRCVPISNHLYFYWYRQILGQKVEFLVSFYNNEISEKSEIFDDQFSVERPDGSNFTLKIRSTKLEDSAMYFCASSEALVTDTQYFGPGTRLTVL.